These T cell receptor beta chains were read from a single sample in a study of blood T cells in healthy people across ages. TCRdb fed the 5' RACE reads into MiXCR, producing one record per CDR3 protein. The sample lists about 1.4 million distinct CDR3 sequences, 59% seen once, with 6.5% to 8.5% in the top ten. The source material was blood. The receptor set was obtained from a man aged 18 to 30 in good health. Both conserved end residues are part of each CDR3. D genes are given only for firm matches. Clone size is shown for a subset of rows, as once, few, many or a class of expanded clone.

V	D	J	size	DNA	CDR3
TRBV5-1	.	TRBJ1-6	few	TGCGCCAGCAGCTTGGATGGCAGGGCGGATAATTCACCCCTCCACTTT	CASSLDGRADNSPLHF
TRBV27	.	TRBJ2-7	.	TGTGCCAGCAGCCTATCCACAGCAGGTTACGAGCAGTACTTC	CASSLSTAGYEQYF
TRBV4-3	.	TRBJ2-3	.	TGCGCCAGCAGCCAAGAACCTAGAGGAAGTAGGGTTCAAACAGATACGCAGTATTTT	CASSQEPRGSRVQTDTQYF
TRBV29-1	.	TRBJ2-1	few	TGCAGTGTGAGCAGCAATGAGCAGTTCTTC	CSVSSNEQFF
TRBV9	.	TRBJ2-4	.	TGTGCCAGCAGCGCCAGTGCAGGTTCCACTCAGTACTTC	CASSASAGSTQYF
TRBV28	.	TRBJ1-3	few	TGTGCCAGCAGAGATGGTCTCCGGAACACCATATATTTT	CASRDGLRNTIYF
TRBV6-5	.	TRBJ2-3	.	TGTGCCAGCAGTTTTGGACAGACTATCACAGATACGCAGTATTTT	CASSFGQTITDTQYF
TRBV6-6	TRBD2	TRBJ2-1	.	TGTGCCAGCAGTTACCTACCAGTTCGGGGGGAACATGAGCAGTTCTTC	CASSYLPVRGEHEQFF
TRBV12-3/TRBV12-4	.	TRBJ2-1	many	TGTGCCAGCAGCTTTTCGGGAGATGAGCAGTTCTTC	CASSFSGDEQFF
TRBV29-1	TRBD1	TRBJ1-1	.	TGCAGCGTCGGGGGGATCGACAGGGGGAACACGGAAGCTTTCTTT	CSVGGIDRGNTEAFF
TRBV29-1	.	TRBJ2-1	few	TGCAGCGTCGGGGGTGTCTACTCCTACAATGAGCAGTTCTTC	CSVGGVYSYNEQFF
TRBV4-1	.	TRBJ2-7	.	TGCGCCAGCAGCAAGAGACTGGACGAGCAGTACTTC	CASSKRLDEQYF
TRBV7-2	.	TRBJ2-4	few	TGTGCCAGCAGCTTGGCTGGTCCACCGGTAAACATTCAGTACTTC	CASSLAGPPVNIQYF
TRBV5-1	.	TRBJ2-7	.	TGCGCCAGCAGCCCAACTACAACAGGGGACTCCGAGCAGTACTTC	CASSPTTTGDSEQYF
TRBV28	TRBD1	TRBJ2-7	.	TGTGCCAGCAGTTCGAGAGCGGACAGGGACGAGCAGTACTTC	CASSSRADRDEQYF
TRBV6-2/TRBV6-3	.	TRBJ2-7	.	TGTGCCAGCAGTGGACATTCCTACGAGCAGTACTTC	CASSGHSYEQYF
TRBV29-1	.	TRBJ1-1	few	TGCAGCGTTCGATTGGGTGTCTACACTGAAGCTTTCTTT	CSVRLGVYTEAFF
TRBV12-3/TRBV12-4	.	TRBJ1-5	few	TGTGCCAGCACTCCTACCTGGCAGGGACGAGCTACCAATCAGCCCCAGCATTTT	CASTPTWQGRATNQPQHF
TRBV12-3/TRBV12-4	.	TRBJ2-7	.	TGTGCCAGCAGCATCCTCTACGAGCAGTACTTC	CASSILYEQYF
TRBV11-1	TRBD1	TRBJ1-1	once	TGTGCCAGCAGCTTAGTACCGCCCAGGGGGCCTCACAAGAAGGTGGACACTGAAGCTTTCTTT	CASSLVPPRGPHKKVDTEAFF
TRBV20-1	.	TRBJ2-2	.	TGCAGTGCTACTGAGTCGGGGGACACCGGGGAGCTGTTTTTT	CSATESGDTGELFF
TRBV9	.	TRBJ1-5	.	TGTGCCAGCAGCGTAGACCTTCAGCAGCCCCAGCATTTT	CASSVDLQQPQHF
TRBV5-1	.	TRBJ2-7	.	TGCGCCAGCGCCCTGGGTGACCGATCAACCTACGAGCAGTACTTC	CASALGDRSTYEQYF
TRBV4-2	.	TRBJ2-7	.	TGTGCCACCGGGCAGGGTCACGAGCAGTACTTC	CATGQGHEQYF
TRBV21-1	.	TRBJ2-3	once	TGTGCCAGCAACCCGACAGGGAGGAGCACAGATACGCAGTATTTT	CASNPTGRSTDTQYF
TRBV20-1	.	TRBJ2-7	.	TGCAGTGCTAGGCGCTTCTCCTACGAGCAGTACTTC	CSARRFSYEQYF
TRBV28	.	TRBJ2-7	.	TGTGCCAGCAGTAGACAGGTCAGCTCCTACGAGCAGTACTTC	CASSRQVSSYEQYF
TRBV15	.	TRBJ2-3	.	TGTGCCACCAGCGTCCGAGAGTTGGTTCTGTCAGATACGCAGTATTTT	CATSVRELVLSDTQYF
TRBV20-1	TRBD2	TRBJ2-3	few	TGCAGTGCTAGACCCCTCATTGCCTTAGCGGGGGCTAGCACAGATACGCAGTATTTT	CSARPLIALAGASTDTQYF
TRBV28	.	TRBJ2-7	few	TGTGCCAGCAGTATCGTGTCCTTAAGCTCCTACGAGCAGTACTTC	CASSIVSLSSYEQYF
TRBV20-1	.	TRBJ2-1	.	TGCAGTGCTAGAGCACGCTCCTACAATGAGCAGTTCTTC	CSARARSYNEQFF
TRBV12-3/TRBV12-4	TRBD2	TRBJ2-3	.	TGTGCCAGCAGTTTCCCGACTAGCGGGAGAGCAGATACGCAGTATTTT	CASSFPTSGRADTQYF
TRBV24-1	.	TRBJ1-1	.	TGTGCCACCAGTGATTCGACGGGGACTGAAGCTTTCTTT	CATSDSTGTEAFF
TRBV27	.	TRBJ2-7	.	TGTGCCAGCAGTTTCGGTAGCCATGAGCAGTACTTC	CASSFGSHEQYF
TRBV3-1	.	TRBJ2-7	.	TGTGCCAGCAGCCAAGGTTTCATATCTAGAGGGGAATCCTACGAGCAGTACTTC	CASSQGFISRGESYEQYF
TRBV6-5	.	TRBJ2-1	.	TGTGCCGCAACGGCGTCCCCTTACAATGAGCAGTTCTTC	CAATASPYNEQFF
TRBV4-1	.	TRBJ2-5	.	TGCGCCAGCAGCCAGGATTCTGGAAGGTCGGAGACCCAGTACTTC	CASSQDSGRSETQYF
TRBV25-1	.	TRBJ2-1	.	TGTGCCAGCAGTGAATCGACATGGACGAACTACAATGAGCAGTTCTTC	CASSESTWTNYNEQFF
TRBV20-1	TRBD1	TRBJ2-7	few	TGCAGTGCTAGAAGCGGGACAGGGTACGAGCAGTACTTC	CSARSGTGYEQYF
TRBV10-3	.	TRBJ2-1	.	TGTGCCATCAGTGAGTTGACTAGGGATGAGCAGTTCTTC	CAISELTRDEQFF
TRBV27	.	TRBJ2-1	once	TGTGCCAGCCTCCGTGATGGACTATCAAATGAGCAGTTCTTC	CASLRDGLSNEQFF
TRBV20-1	TRBD1	TRBJ2-7	.	TGCAGTGCTCGACAGGGAAAGGACGAGCAGTACTTC	CSARQGKDEQYF
TRBV11-2	TRBD2	TRBJ2-7	.	TGTGCCAGCAGCTTAGTCGCGGGGGAGTACGAGCAGTACTTC	CASSLVAGEYEQYF
TRBV11-2	TRBD2	TRBJ2-1	.	TGTGCCAGCAGCTTAGTCGGGACTATCTACAATGAGCAGTTCTTC	CASSLVGTIYNEQFF
TRBV20-1	.	TRBJ1-6	.	TGCAGTGCTAGCCCGCTTCCCCTTACACCCCTCCACTTT	CSASPLPLTPLHF
TRBV12-3/TRBV12-4	TRBD2	TRBJ2-6	.	TGTGCCAGTAACCGGGGGGGATCTGGAGGGGCCAACGTCCTGACTTTC	CASNRGGSGGANVLTF
TRBV6-2/TRBV6-3	TRBD2	TRBJ2-1	.	TGTGCCAGCAGGGCTAGCGGGAGTTTCGATGAGCAGTTCTTC	CASRASGSFDEQFF
TRBV2	TRBD2	TRBJ2-7	.	TGTGCCAGCATAGTAGCGGGGGGTCCCTCCTACGAGCAGTACTTC	CASIVAGGPSYEQYF
TRBV10-3	TRBD2	TRBJ2-3	.	TGTGCCATCACCGAAACTAGCGGGGGGTCTCCTAGCACAGATACGCAGTATTTT	CAITETSGGSPSTDTQYF
TRBV15	TRBD1	TRBJ1-2	.	TGTGCCACCAGCAGAGACAGGGGGCTGGGCAATGGCTACACCTTC	CATSRDRGLGNGYTF
TRBV7-9	.	TRBJ2-2	few	TGTGCCAGCAGCATCCCTCCGGGACACAACACCGGGGAGCTGTTTTTT	CASSIPPGHNTGELFF